The clone carrying this TCR beta chain turned up a few times. As to time point: baseline pretreatment blood. The sample's treatment: 15 Gy SBRT to primary tumor, nephrectomy 4 weeks later. The patient's renal cell carcinoma had clear cell pathology. This sample is drawn from a study of radiation and T cells in renal cell carcinoma. Profiling relied on immunoSEQ multiplex PCR, and the TCRdb table lists in-frame clones only, not all of them. The data hold roughly 120,000 clones, with approximately 82% observed a single time. This clonotype was sampled from a woman aged 60-75 years with renal cell carcinoma. The material sequenced was blood, taken from a patient whose treatment included radiotherapy and nephrectomy.

DNA for the CDR3: TGTGCCAGCAGTGACACAGGGGGCCGCCAGCCCCAGCATTTT. Translation: CASSDTGGRQPQHF. The V gene is TRBV2, the J gene TRBJ1-5; TRBD1 aligns across 9 bases. V trimming: 3 bases; J trimming: 7 bases; junction bases outside the gene matches: 4. This CDR3 spans 14 amino acids. The germline CDR1 and CDR2 sequences are SNHLY and FYNNEI.